This section outlines one T cell receptor beta chain sequence together with its context. Its target is unknown. Additional DNA sequences in this sample encode the identical CDR3. Only in-frame clones appear in the TCRdb table, and some are missing; sequencing was by immunoSEQ multiplex PCR. The table has 200,000 to 300,000 clones, approximately 88% seen once. This sample is drawn from a study of Ad26.COV2.S vaccination and SARS-CoV-2 variants. General study findings and limits: Vaccine recipients posted higher spike-specific TCR breadth than their placebo counterparts.

Trimming took 4 bases from V and 6 from J; bases not matched to a gene: 3. The CDR3 covers 13 residues. Germline CDR1 is SGHRS and CDR2 is YFSETQ. As for treatment: 15 to 20 received Ad26.COV2.S at low or high dose, single or two shots; roughly five received placebo; per-sample allocation not given. Day 63 following the first vaccine or placebo injection was when the samples were taken. A Boston donor was an adult aged 18-55 years. The chain uses TRBV5-1 and TRBJ1-2; 10 bases agree with TRBD1. The TCR sequence derives from a person aged 18-60 years who received the Ad26.COV2.S COVID-19 vaccine or a placebo. Source: peripheral blood, taken in a trial of Ad26.COV2.S vaccine versus placebo. The CDR3 DNA reads TGCGCCAGCAGCCTAGGACAGGGGGATGGCTACACCTTC. Its protein product is CASSLGQGDGYTF.